The sequence of this T cell receptor beta chain was determined in a study of blood T cell repertoires in COVID-19. For the study at large: Samples representing acute and convalescent COVID-19 were sourced from the United States, Italy and Spain. Sample material is recorded as cDNA or gDNA derived from T cells, B-cell-depleted T cells, or PBMCs.

The data were produced by immunoSEQ multiplex PCR, yet TCRdb's version contains in-frame clones alone and is incomplete. This sample yields roughly 70,000 clones, of which around 82% are seen a single time; around 4.3% belongs to the top ten. This CDR3 is built from 15 residues. Trimming stripped 4 bases from V and 1 base from J, with 13 bases between. Germline V gene sequence: CDR1 SGHRS, CDR2 YFSETQ. This TCR derives from a woman in her sixties with acute or convalescent COVID-19. This chain uses TRBV5-1 with TRBJ2-3; D may be TRBD2 (7 bases). Sample: peripheral blood. The CDR3 bases are TGCGCCAGCAGCCAAAAGGGGGGGGGCACAGATACGCAGTATTTT. Translating it yields CASSQKGGGTDTQYF.